These 8 T cell receptor beta chains share one sample of origin, sequenced in a study of T cell responses to AZD1222 COVID-19 vaccine. Assay: immunoSEQ multiplex PCR; the TCRdb copy retains only in-frame clones and omits some. The repertoire has around 120,000 clones, 92% of them found once; the top ten carry under 1.2%. The sample in question was peripheral blood, obtained on day 0 of AZD1222 vaccination. The receptors shown here come from an adult in good health.

This chain links TRBV4-2 with TRBJ2-2; D is possibly TRBD2 (5 bases). The germline V gene encodes CDR1 LGHNA and CDR2 YNFKEQ. The CDR3 extends over 14 amino acids. Deletions cut 1 base from V and 9 bases from J, with 12 bases between. This CDR3 reads CASSQVGSARELFF. The CDR3 nucleotides are TGTGCCAGCAGCCAAGTAGGGAGTGCCCGGGAGCTGTTTTTT.

J is TRBJ2-1 and V is TRBV28; D unresolved. The CDR3 sequence is 12 residues long. Germline V CDR1 and CDR2: MDHEN, SYDVKM. Trimming stripped 6 bases from V and 7 bases from J, with 10 bases between. CDR3 loop: CASRSPWNEQFF. CDR3 coding DNA: TGTGCCAGCAGGTCCCCCTGGAATGAGCAGTTCTTC.

J is TRBJ1-1 and V is TRBV28; D remains ambiguous. The CDR3 is 11 amino acids. V lost 4 bases and J 7 bases, leaving 7 bases between the germline ends. Per the germline V gene, CDR1 is MDHEN and CDR2 is SYDVKM. CDR3 loop: CASSSSYEAFF. The CDR3 region has the DNA TGTGCCAGCAGTTCGTCATATGAAGCTTTCTTT.

The genes are TRBV27 and TRBJ1-2; TRBD1 might be the D (6 bases). The CDR3 extends over 16 amino acids. V gave up 5 bases and J gave up 4 bases, with 20 bases separating them. CDR1 is MNHEY and CDR2 is SMNVEV in the germline V gene (reference sequence). The chain's CDR3 is CASSILQGGGSYGYTF. The CDR3 DNA follows: TGTGCCAGCAGTATCTTACAGGGCGGGGGTTCCTATGGCTACACCTTC.

The chain has TRBV10-3 and TRBJ2-2; D remains ambiguous. V was shortened by 6 bases and J by 0 bases, with 2 bases between the two germline ends. This CDR3 has 12 amino acids. The germline gives CDR1 ENHRY, CDR2 SYGVKD. Here the CDR3 reads CAIRSNTGELFF. The CDR3 bases are TGTGCCATCAGGTCGAACACCGGGGAGCTGTTTTTT.

The chain uses TRBV3-1 (or the pseudogene TRBV3-2) and TRBJ2-2; 10 nucleotides line up with TRBD1. V shed 4 bases, J shed 3 bases, and the junction held 5 bases outside the gene matches. This CDR3 has 16 amino acids. Germline V lookup: CDR1 LGHDT, CDR2 YNNKEL (reference sequence). The CDR3 bases are TGTGCCAGCAGCCCCAGACAGGGGGCGGACACCGGGGAGCTGTTTTTT. Its protein product is CASSPRQGADTGELFF.

In its sample, this clone was seen once. The rearrangement uses TRBV9 and TRBJ2-2; no reliable D call. Germline V gives CDR1 SGDLS, CDR2 YYNGEE. The CDR3 is 18 residues long. Trimming removed 5 bases from V and 4 bases from J, with 24 bases in between. CDR3 sequence (DNA): TGTGCCAGCAGTCGTAGTGATAGCCCCCGAAGTACCACCGGGGAGCTGTTTTTT. Protein sequence: CASSRSDSPRSTTGELFF.

The sample holds a few counts of this clone. The rearrangement uses TRBV6-5 and TRBJ2-1; TRBD1 or TRBD2 may be the D gene (5 bases each). CDR1 and CDR2 from the germline V gene are MNHEY and SVGAGI. There are 15 residues in the CDR3. Trimming stripped 2 bases from V and 1 base from J, with 9 bases between. CDR3 sequence (DNA): TGTGCCAGCAGTTACGAGGGGTTTTCCTACAATGAGCAGTTCTTC. Translation gives CASSYEGFSYNEQFF.